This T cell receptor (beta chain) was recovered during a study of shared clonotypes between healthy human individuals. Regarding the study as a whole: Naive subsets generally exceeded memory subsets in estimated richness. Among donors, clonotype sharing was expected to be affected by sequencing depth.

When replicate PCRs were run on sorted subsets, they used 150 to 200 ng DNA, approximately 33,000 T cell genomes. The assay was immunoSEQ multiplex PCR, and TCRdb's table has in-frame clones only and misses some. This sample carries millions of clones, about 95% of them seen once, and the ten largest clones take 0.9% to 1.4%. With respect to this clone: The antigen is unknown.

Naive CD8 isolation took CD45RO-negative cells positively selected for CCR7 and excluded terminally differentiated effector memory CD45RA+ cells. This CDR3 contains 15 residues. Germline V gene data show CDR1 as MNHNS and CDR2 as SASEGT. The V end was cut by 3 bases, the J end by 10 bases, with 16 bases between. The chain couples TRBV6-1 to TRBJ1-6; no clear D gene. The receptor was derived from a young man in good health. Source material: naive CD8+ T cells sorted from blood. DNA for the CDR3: TGTGCCAGCAGTGATTTATCCTTGGAGAACTCACCCCTCCACTTT. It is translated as CASSDLSLENSPLHF.